This T cell receptor beta chain stems from a study of blood T cell repertoires in COVID-19. Study in general: Italy, Spain and the United States were the sources of the convalescent and acute COVID-19 samples.

Clones were sequenced by immunoSEQ multiplex PCR, and TCRdb holds only the in-frame ones, with some missing. The sample contains some 14,000 clones, 80% to 90% of which appear only once. Germline values: CDR1 SGHAT, CDR2 FQNNGV. The CDR3 spans 12 residues. V lost 2 bases to trimming and J lost 7 bases, with 6 bases between them. This clone was seen just once. The chain couples TRBV11-2 to TRBJ2-1; maybe TRBD1 (5 bases). The source of this sequence is a human donor in a cohort sampled during active COVID-19. The sequenced sample consisted of peripheral blood. CDR3 sequence reads: CASSLKGNEQFF. In DNA, the CDR3 is TGTGCCAGCAGCTTAAAGGGGAATGAGCAGTTCTTC.